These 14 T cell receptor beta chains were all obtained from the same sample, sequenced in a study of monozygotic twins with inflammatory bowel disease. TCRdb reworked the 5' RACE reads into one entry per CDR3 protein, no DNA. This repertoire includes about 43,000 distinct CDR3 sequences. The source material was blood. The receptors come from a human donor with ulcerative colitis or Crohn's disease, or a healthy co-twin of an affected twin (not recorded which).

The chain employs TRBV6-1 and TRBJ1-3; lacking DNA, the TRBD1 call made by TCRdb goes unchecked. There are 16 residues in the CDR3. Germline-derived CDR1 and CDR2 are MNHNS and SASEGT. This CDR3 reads CASRQEPLFSGNTIYF.

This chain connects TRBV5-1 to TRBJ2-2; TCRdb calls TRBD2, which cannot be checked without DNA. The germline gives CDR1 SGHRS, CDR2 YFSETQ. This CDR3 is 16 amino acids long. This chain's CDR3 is CASSLSPADGTGELFF.

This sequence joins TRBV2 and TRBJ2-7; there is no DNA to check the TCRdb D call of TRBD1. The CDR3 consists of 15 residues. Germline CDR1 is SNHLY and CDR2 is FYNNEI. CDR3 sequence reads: CASSDIVGRDYEQYF.

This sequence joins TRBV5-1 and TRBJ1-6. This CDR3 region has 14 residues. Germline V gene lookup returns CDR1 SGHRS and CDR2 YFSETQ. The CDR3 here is CASSLDRRYSPLHF. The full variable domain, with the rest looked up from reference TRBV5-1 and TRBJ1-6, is KAGVTQTPRYLIKTRGQQVTLSCSPISGHRSVSWYQQTPGQGLQFLFEYFSETQRNKGNFPGRFSGRQFSNSRSEMNVSTLELGDSALYLCASSLDRRYSPLHFGNGTRLTVT.

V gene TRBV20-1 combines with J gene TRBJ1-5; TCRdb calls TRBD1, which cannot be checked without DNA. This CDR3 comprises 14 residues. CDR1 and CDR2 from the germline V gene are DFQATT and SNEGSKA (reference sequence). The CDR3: CSASYRGSNQPQHF.

The CDR3 sequence: CSARDMQGSNTEAFF. This chain joins TRBV20-1 and TRBJ1-1. CDR3 size: 15 residues. Germline assignment: CDR1 DFQATT and CDR2 SNEGSKA (reference sequence).

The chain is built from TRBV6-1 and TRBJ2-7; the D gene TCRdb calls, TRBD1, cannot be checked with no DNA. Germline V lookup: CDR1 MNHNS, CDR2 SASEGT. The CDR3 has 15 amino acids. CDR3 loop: CASNKGGDPLLEQYF.

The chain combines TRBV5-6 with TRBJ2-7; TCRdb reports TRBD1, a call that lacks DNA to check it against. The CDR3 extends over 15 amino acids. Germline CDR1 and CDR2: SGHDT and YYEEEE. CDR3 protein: CASSLAGTGVGEQYF.

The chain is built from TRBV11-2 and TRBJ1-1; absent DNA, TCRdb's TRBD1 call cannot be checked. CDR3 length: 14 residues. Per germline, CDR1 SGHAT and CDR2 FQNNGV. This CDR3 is CASSLFTGGTEAFF.

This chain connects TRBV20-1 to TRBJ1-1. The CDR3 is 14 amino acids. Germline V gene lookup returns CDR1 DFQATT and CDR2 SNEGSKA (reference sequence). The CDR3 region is CSARRPPGNTEAFF.

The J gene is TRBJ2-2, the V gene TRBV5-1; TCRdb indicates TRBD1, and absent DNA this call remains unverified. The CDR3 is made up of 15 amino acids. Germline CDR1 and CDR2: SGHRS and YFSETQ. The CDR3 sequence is CASLSTGSNTGELFF.

CDR3 sequence: CASSLDSQIYNEQFF. This chain uses TRBV5-1 with TRBJ2-1; the TCRdb call, TRBD2, lacks DNA for checking. Germline values: CDR1 SGHRS, CDR2 YFSETQ. CDR3 size: 15 residues.

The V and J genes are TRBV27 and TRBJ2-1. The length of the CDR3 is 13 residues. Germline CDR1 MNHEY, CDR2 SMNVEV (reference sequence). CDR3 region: CASSDVSYNEQFF.

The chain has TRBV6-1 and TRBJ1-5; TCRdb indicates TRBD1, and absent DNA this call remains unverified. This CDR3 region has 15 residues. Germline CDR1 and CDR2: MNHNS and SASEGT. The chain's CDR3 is CASGRQGRGNQPQHF.